This T cell receptor (beta chain) was sequenced for a study of cytomegalovirus exposure and HLA in healthy donors. In germline, CDR1 is SNHLY, CDR2 FYNNEI. The CDR3 has 15 amino acids. Losses at the gene ends were 6 bases for V and 7 bases for J; bases not matched to a gene: 7. The PCR employed 60 Vbeta primers together with 13 Jbeta primers. Sequencing used immunoSEQ multiplex PCR; TCRdb keeps in-frame clones, though not all of them. Counted here are about 160,000 clones, 84% occurring once; the ten biggest clones make up around 1%. Material: PBMCs. The V gene is TRBV2, the J gene TRBJ2-2; 11 bases fit TRBD2. This TCR was sampled from a man between 25 and 39 years old in good health and CMV-seronegative. The CDR3 sequence: CASRQLAGEGGELFF. The CDR3 bases are TGTGCCAGCAGACAACTAGCGGGAGAGGGCGGGGAGCTGTTTTTT.